This T cell receptor (beta chain) was documented in a study of blood T cell repertoires in COVID-19. Background on the study: Spain, Italy and the United States supplied samples that represented acute and convalescent COVID-19.

The method was immunoSEQ multiplex PCR; TCRdb's version includes in-frame clones alone and lacks a portion of them. Of approximately 170,000 clones listed, around 79% are singletons. Looked up from germline, CDR1 is GTSNPN and CDR2 is SVGIG (reference sequence). Between the trimmed V and J ends, which lost 4 bases and 6 bases, there was a span of 19 bases. The CDR3 is made up of 14 amino acids. The chain employs TRBV30 and TRBJ2-7; TRBD1 is a possible D gene (6 bases). The TCR comes from a woman aged 45-60 years with acute or convalescent COVID-19. Sequencing was carried out using peripheral blood. CDR3 DNA: TGTGCCTGGAATCCCGGGGTAGGGACACTCGAGCAGTACTTC. This translates into CAWNPGVGTLEQYF.